This T cell receptor (beta chain) appears in the sequencing data of a study of blood T cell repertoires in COVID-19. Original methodology: Amplification with reference gene primers provided the estimates of nucleated cell counts. Here immunoSEQ multiplex PCR was the method, and the copy in TCRdb shows in-frame clones only, minus some. The DNA was the basis for D and trimming; V, J and clone size are from that table. The sample holds about 36,000 clones, 85% seen once. Germline CDR1 and CDR2: LGHDT and YNNKEL (reference sequence). The V gene lost 4 bases and the J gene lost 0 bases, with 12 bases spanning the gap. The CDR3 has 15 residues.

The TCR originated in a man aged 50-60 years with active COVID-19. The genes are TRBV3-1 (or the pseudogene TRBV3-2) and TRBJ1-2; no clear D gene. Sequencing used peripheral blood. CDR3 DNA sequence: TGTGCCAGCAGCCTCCTGGGCCGAGCTAACTATGGCTACACCTTC. It encodes CASSLLGRANYGYTF.